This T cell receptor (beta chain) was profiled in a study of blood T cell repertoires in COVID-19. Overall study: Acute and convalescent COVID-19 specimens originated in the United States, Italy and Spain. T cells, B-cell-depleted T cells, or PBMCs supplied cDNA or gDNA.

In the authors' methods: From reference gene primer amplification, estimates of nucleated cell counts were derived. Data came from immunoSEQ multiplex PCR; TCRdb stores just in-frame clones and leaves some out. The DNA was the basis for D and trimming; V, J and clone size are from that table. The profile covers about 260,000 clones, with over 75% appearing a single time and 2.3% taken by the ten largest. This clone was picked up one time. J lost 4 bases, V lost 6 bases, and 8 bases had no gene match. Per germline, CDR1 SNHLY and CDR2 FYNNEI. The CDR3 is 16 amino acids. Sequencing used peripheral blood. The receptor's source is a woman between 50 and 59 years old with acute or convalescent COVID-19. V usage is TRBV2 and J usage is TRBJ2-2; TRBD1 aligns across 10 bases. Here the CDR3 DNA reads TGTGCCAGCAGCCTAGACAGGGGGCTAAGCACCGGGGAGCTGTTTTTT. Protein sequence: CASSLDRGLSTGELFF.